The 28 T cell receptor beta chains presented below share a single source sample, sequenced in a study of control samples from healthy donors and cancer patients. The table came from immunoSEQ multiplex PCR; TCRdb's copy has only in-frame clones and leaves some out. The sample records about 75,000 clones, about 80% being singletons. Sequencing was carried out using blood. The receptors derive from a man aged 50 or older in good health.

In this sample, this clone turned up once. The chain employs TRBV5-1 and TRBJ2-7; D unclear. V was trimmed by 4 bases and J by 2 bases, leaving 22 bases between them. The germline gives CDR1 SGHRS, CDR2 YFSETQ. CDR3 length: 17 amino acids. In DNA, the CDR3 is TGCGCCAGCAGCATCGACCCTGGAACTCCCCAAGCCTACGAGCAGTACTTC. Translating gives CASSIDPGTPQAYEQYF.

The V call is TRBV7-9, the J call TRBJ1-1; D perhaps matches TRBD1 (5 bases). With 8 bases removed from V and 5 bases from J, the gap between germline ends came to 15 bases. This CDR3 contains 13 residues. The germline CDR1 and CDR2 sequences are SEHNR and FQNEAQ (reference sequence). The CDR3 sequence: CASGPIWGTEAFF. CDR3 DNA: TGTGCCAGCGGACCTATCTGGGGGACTGAAGCTTTCTTT.

This clone is a singleton in its sample. The chain joins TRBV9 to TRBJ2-5; TRBD2 aligns across 10 bases. This CDR3 has 16 residues. V was clipped by 4 bases and J by 2 bases; unmatched bases: 8. Germline CDR1 SGDLS, CDR2 YYNGEE. This CDR3 is CASSPDASGRQETQYF. In DNA, the CDR3 is TGTGCCAGCAGCCCCGACGCTAGCGGGAGACAAGAGACCCAGTACTTC.

CDR3 region: CASSAGTSFHEQYF. The CDR3, as DNA: TGTGCCAGCAGCGCCGGGACTAGCTTCCACGAGCAGTACTTC. The V call is TRBV9, the J call TRBJ2-7, with TRBD2 matching 9 bases. V gave up 3 bases and J gave up 5 bases; unmatched junction bases: 6. The CDR3 consists of 14 residues. CDR1 SGDLS and CDR2 YYNGEE come from the germline V gene. The whole variable domain, remainder taken from reference TRBV9 and TRBJ2-7, is DSGVTQTPKHLITATGQRVTLRCSPRSGDLSVYWYQQSLDQGLQFLIQYYNGEERAKGNILERFSAQQFPDLHSELNLSSLELGDSALYFCASSAGTSFHEQYFGPGTRLTVT.

The J gene is TRBJ1-2, the V gene TRBV2; D remains unclear. Germline CDR1 SNHLY, CDR2 FYNNEI. The CDR3 totals 14 residues. Deletions cut 3 bases from V and 0 bases from J, with 8 bases between. The CDR3 bases are TGTGCCAGCAGTGACGGTTTTTCTAACTATGGCTACACCTTC. The encoded protein is CASSDGFSNYGYTF.

The chain couples TRBV11-2 to TRBJ1-3; 8 bases fit TRBD1. The V gene's germline CDR1 is SGHAT and CDR2 FQNNGV. This CDR3 is 16 amino acids long. Losses at the gene ends were 5 bases for V and 3 bases for J; bases not matched to a gene: 9. CDR3 sequence (DNA): TGTGCCAGCAGCATACAACGGACAGGGAGTGGAAACACCATATATTTT. Encoded protein: CASSIQRTGSGNTIYF.

Turning to this clone: One junction end does not reproduce the germline sequence, and a read error may be involved. This chain joins TRBV4-3 and TRBJ2-7, with D perhaps TRBD1 (7 bases). The CDR3 loop spans 14 amino acids. Germline V gives CDR1 LGHNA, CDR2 YSLEER. The CDR3 loop is CASSQDGTGARRDF. In nucleotides, the CDR3 is TGCGCCAGCAGCCAAGACGGAACAGGGGCCAGGAGGGACTTC.

The chain employs TRBV6-6 and TRBJ2-5; D unresolved. From germline, CDR1 is MNHNY and CDR2 SVGAGI (reference sequence). Trimming removed 2 bases from V and 2 bases from J, with 9 bases in between. The CDR3 sequence is 14 residues long. The CDR3 region is CASSYPSRQETQYF. The CDR3, as DNA: TGTGCCAGCAGTTACCCGTCGAGACAAGAGACCCAGTACTTC.

This sequence joins TRBV19 and TRBJ1-2; no definite D call. CDR1 is LNHDA and CDR2 is SQIVND in the germline V gene (reference sequence). V was pared by 8 bases and J by 7 bases, with 17 bases between. This CDR3 comprises 13 residues. DNA of the CDR3: TGTGCCAGTGGTAGAGCGGATTTCGGTGGCTACACCTTC. This codes for CASGRADFGGYTF. Full variable domain (missing parts from reference TRBV19 and TRBJ1-2): DGGITQSPKYLFRKEGQNVTLSCEQNLNHDAMYWYRQDPGQGLRLIYYSQIVNDFQKGDIAEGYSVSREKKESFPLTVTSAQKNPTAFYLCASGRADFGGYTFGSGTRLTVV.

DNA for the CDR3: TGTGCCTGGAGTCCTGGGAGGGGAGGGCAGCCCCAGCATTTT. Translating gives CAWSPGRGGQPQHF. The rearrangement uses TRBV30 and TRBJ1-5; D may be TRBD1 (5 bases). V lost 2 bases, J lost 7 bases, and 15 bases lay in between. Germline CDR1 and CDR2: GTSNPN and SVGIG (reference sequence). The length of the CDR3 is 14 residues.

The chain carries TRBV3-1 (or the pseudogene TRBV3-2) and TRBJ2-7, with 9 bases identical to TRBD2. The length of the CDR3 is 13 residues. The V gene end was trimmed by 5 bases and the J gene end by 11 bases; junction bases not matched to a gene: 10. Germline V gene sequence: CDR1 LGHDT, CDR2 YNNKEL (reference sequence). CDR3 DNA: TGTGCCAGCAGCGGCCTAGCGGGAAATGAGAAGTACTTC. Translating gives CASSGLAGNEKYF.

V and J are TRBV5-5 and TRBJ1-3; D is uncertain. Looked up from germline, CDR1 is SGHKS and CDR2 is YYEKEE (reference sequence). The V end was cut by 1 base, the J end by 0 bases, with 5 bases between. There are 14 residues in the CDR3. For the CDR3, the DNA is TGTGCCAGCAGCTTGACAGACTCTGGAAACACCATATATTTT. This gives the protein CASSLTDSGNTIYF.

V and J are TRBV10-3 and TRBJ1-4; D might be TRBD1 (5 bases). CDR1 and CDR2 (germline): ENHRY, SYGVKD. The V and J ends lost 5 bases and 8 bases respectively, with 15 bases between them. The CDR3 is 14 amino acids. Here the CDR3 reads CAISTGRDGEKLFF. Written as DNA, the CDR3 is TGTGCCATCAGTACAGGCAGGGATGGGGAAAAACTGTTTTTT.

This clone has more than one count but fewer than ten. At one of its ends the junction is not consistent with the germline gene, which may arise from a read error. V usage is TRBV23-1 and J usage is TRBJ1-2; D not resolved. TRBV23-1 is an ORF, and what it does is uncertain. The CDR3 sequence is 13 residues long. This CDR3 reads CASSHQVIGSEAF. For the CDR3, the DNA is TGCGCCAGCAGTCATCAAGTCATCGGCTCTGAAGCCTTC.

This clone occurred once. The chain links TRBV24-1 to TRBJ2-1; 9 bases agree with TRBD1. Trimming removed 3 bases from V and 6 bases from J; junction bases left unmatched: 8. This CDR3 has 16 residues. Germline CDR1 and CDR2: KGHDR and SFDVKD. The DNA for the CDR3 is TGTGCCACCAGTGATCCTGGACAGGGGAACCCCAATGAGCAGTTCTTC. This gives the protein CATSDPGQGNPNEQFF.

This clone was observed a few times. The rearrangement links TRBV21-1 to TRBJ2-3; the D call TRBD2 from the table was never checked on the DNA. TRBV21-1 is annotated as a pseudogene. This CDR3 is built from 13 residues. CDR3 sequence reads: CASGDQETDTQYF. DNA for the CDR3: TGTGCCAGCGGAGATCAAGAAACAGATACGCAGTATTTT.

The chain links TRBV11-2 to TRBJ1-1; no firm D call. The ends were cut back, 0 bases at V and 2 bases at J, with 13 bases in the middle. The CDR3 contains 16 residues. Germline V gene sequence: CDR1 SGHAT, CDR2 FQNNGV. The DNA of the CDR3 is TGTGCCAGCAGCTTAGATGGGAGGGTTGGAAACACTGAAGCTTTCTTT. It translates to CASSLDGRVGNTEAFF.

This chain links TRBV11-2 with TRBJ1-4; D is perhaps TRBD1 (6 bases). With 7 bases removed from V and 2 bases from J, the gap between germline ends came to 20 bases. This CDR3 region has 17 residues. Germline V gives CDR1 SGHAT, CDR2 FQNNGV. The chain's CDR3 is CASTLVGRGRTNEKLFF. The CDR3 region has the DNA TGTGCCAGCACCCTAGTTGGCAGGGGAAGGACTAATGAAAAACTGTTTTTT.

The V call is TRBV5-1, the J call TRBJ2-1, with D possibly being TRBD2 (5 bases). The V gene's germline CDR1 is SGHRS and CDR2 YFSETQ. CDR3 length: 16 residues. The V end lost 3 bases, the J end lost 3 bases, and 16 bases lay between the germline ends. CDR3 sequence (DNA): TGCGCCAGCAGCTCCGGACTGCTCGTAGACTACAATGAGCAGTTCTTC. Protein sequence: CASSSGLLVDYNEQFF.

This clone appeared a few times. This sequence joins TRBV6-6 and TRBJ2-2; no clear D. Germline CDR1 reads MNHNY; CDR2 reads SVGAGI (reference sequence). Trimming stripped 7 bases from V and 4 bases from J, with 13 bases between. The CDR3 sequence is 14 residues long. Written as DNA, the CDR3 is TGTGCCAGCACCCCGGAAACAATCACCGGGGAGCTGTTTTTT. It is translated as CASTPETITGELFF.

The chain links TRBV11-1 to TRBJ1-1; no clear D. V lost 6 bases and J lost 6, with 14 bases in between. This CDR3 comprises 13 residues. Per the germline V gene, CDR1 is SGHAT and CDR2 is FQDESV (reference sequence). The CDR3 reads CASRPGPRAEAFF. The CDR3, as DNA: TGTGCCAGCAGACCTGGACCAAGGGCTGAAGCTTTCTTT.

This clone occurred a few times. The chain employs TRBV19 and TRBJ1-5; 8 bases fit TRBD1. Germline V gene sequence: CDR1 LNHDA, CDR2 SQIVND (reference sequence). Trimming took 7 bases from V and 14 from J; bases not matched to a gene: 13. The CDR3 extends over 13 amino acids. CDR3: CASTNERTGPKHF. CDR3 nucleotide sequence: TGTGCCAGTACCAACGAAAGGACAGGGCCAAAGCATTTT. The full variable domain, in which reference TRBV19 and TRBJ1-5 provide the parts outside the CDR3, is DGGITQSPKYLFRKEGQNVTLSCEQNLNHDAMYWYRQDPGQGLRLIYYSQIVNDFQKGDIAEGYSVSREKKESFPLTVTSAQKNPTAFYLCASTNERTGPKHFGDGTRLSIL.

The chain couples TRBV18 to TRBJ2-7, with D possibly being TRBD1 (6 bases). CDR3 length: 14 residues. The V end lost 6 bases, the J end lost 2 bases, and 14 bases lay between the germline ends. CDR1 and CDR2 (germline): KGHSH, LQKENI. For the CDR3, the DNA is TGTGCCAGCTCGCTCCGGGACACCCCCTACGAGCAGTACTTC. This codes for CASSLRDTPYEQYF.

In nucleotides, the CDR3 is TGTGCCAGCATAGGGAGTCTGAACACTGAAGCTTTCTTT. This sequence encodes CASIGSLNTEAFF. The genes are TRBV27 and TRBJ1-1, with D hard to call. The V end was cut by 7 bases, the J end by 0 bases, with 9 bases between. CDR1 and CDR2 (germline): MNHEY, SMNVEV (reference sequence). The CDR3 is 13 residues long.

V and J are TRBV12-3 or TRBV12-4 and TRBJ1-1; D is possibly TRBD1 (6 bases). With 5 bases removed from V and 6 bases from J, the gap between germline ends came to 13 bases. The CDR3 totals 13 residues. The CDR3 DNA reads TGTGCCAGCAGTCCTACAGGGTCCCCTGAAGCTTTCTTT. This codes for CASSPTGSPEAFF.

The chain is built from TRBV7-2 and TRBJ2-2; 12 nucleotides agree with TRBD2. The V gene's germline CDR1 is SGHTA and CDR2 FQGNSA. With V trimmed by 8 bases and J by 0 bases, 7 bases remained unmatched. The CDR3 is made up of 17 amino acids. The CDR3 region is CASELAGGGANTGELFF. Written as DNA, the CDR3 is TGTGCCAGCGAACTAGCGGGAGGCGGCGCGAACACCGGGGAGCTGTTTTTT.

As DNA, the CDR3 is TGTGCCAGCACCCCATTTGGGGGGAGAATAGACGAGCAGTACTTC. Translating it yields CASTPFGGRIDEQYF. V usage is TRBV6-6 and J usage is TRBJ2-7, with D tentatively TRBD2 (6 bases). The ends were cut back, 7 bases at V and 5 bases at J, with 21 bases in the middle. The V gene's germline CDR1 is MNHNY and CDR2 SVGAGI (reference sequence). The CDR3 is 15 residues long.

V gene TRBV3-1 (or the pseudogene TRBV3-2) combines with J gene TRBJ2-3; TRBD2 matches at 11 bases. Trimming cost V 4 bases and J 2 bases; bases outside gene matches: 8. CDR3 size: 17 residues. Looked up from germline, CDR1 is LGHDT and CDR2 is YNNKEL (reference sequence). The CDR3 DNA sequence: TGTGCCAGCAGCCCGGGGGCTAGCGGGGGGATCACAGATACGCAGTATTTT. Translated, it gives CASSPGASGGITDTQYF.